The clone carrying this T cell receptor (beta chain) showed up just a few times. Its matching antigen is unknown. Every bit of the isolated RNA underwent reverse transcription, so sequencing read expressed TCRB transcripts. Clones were read by immunoSEQ multiplex PCR, and TCRdb kept only the in-frame ones, dropping some. The data hold over 150,000 clones, with approximately 8.1% observed a single time. These data originate in a study of beta chain features in type 1 diabetes. General study findings and limits: At VDJ recombination sites, type 1 diabetes patients had fewer insertions and more deleted nucleotides.

CDR3 size: 13 residues. The V and J ends lost 2 bases and 5 bases respectively, with 9 bases between them. The germline V gene has CDR1 SEHNR and CDR2 FQNEAQ (reference sequence). The origin of this receptor is a man younger than 35 in good health. This chain uses TRBV7-9 with TRBJ1-1, with D hard to call. Input material: central memory CD4+ T cells from blood. The CDR3 here is CASSLLGETEAFF. CDR3 nucleotides: TGTGCCAGCAGCTTATTGGGAGAGACTGAAGCTTTCTTT.